The TCR beta chain described here comes from a study of beta chain features in type 1 diabetes. This clone was recorded a few times. Its antigen is not known. Every donor provided one heparinised blood draw, which averaged approximately 100 mL. General study points: Patients with Type 1 diabetes showed moderately but significantly shorter TCRB CDR3s in all four CD4+ subsets. Among type 1 diabetes patients, VDJ junctions had fewer insertions and more deletions. Patients showed naive, central memory and Treg TCRB repertoires that appeared more similar than those of healthy donors. There was a possibility that cDNA sequencing over-represented cells with high TCR expression.

Of the isolated RNA, all was reverse transcribed, and so the sequenced material was expressed TCRB transcripts. TCRdb's copy holds only in-frame clones and misses some; the assay was immunoSEQ multiplex PCR. The data show about 660,000 clones, with over 13% seen just once and approximately 0.039% held by the top ten. Germline CDR1 is SGHNT and CDR2 is YYREEE (reference sequence). The CDR3 is made up of 13 amino acids. Trimming removed 1 base at V and 3 bases at J, with 5 bases between. The chain carries TRBV5-4 and TRBJ2-1; D is undetermined. The receptor's source is a man aged 18 to 35 with type 1 diabetes. Sequenced input: naive CD4+ T cells from blood. CDR3 sequence (DNA): TGTGCCAGCAGCTTGCCTGGCTACAATGAGCAGTTCTTC. Its translation is CASSLPGYNEQFF.